This TCR beta chain was observed in a study of T-cell reconstitution after alpha-beta-depleted transplantation in children. Preparation of the TCRbeta library was carried out with unique molecular identifiers. TCRdb re-derived calls from the PCR reads in MiXCR, one entry per CDR3 protein. The sample has more than 300,000 distinct CDR3 sequences; roughly 16% are singletons. This clonotype was counted at least ten times. The antigen is not known. General observations from the study: Alpha-beta T cells present about two months after transplant were reported to originate from several hundred expanded graft clones. T-cell numbers and diversity, one year after transplant, stemmed largely from T cells that were newly produced.

The clonotype comes from a male patient under 10 years old who had a stem cell transplant for acute lymphoblastic leukemia, so the T cells may come from the graft donor. The sample consisted of PBMCs, mostly from graft donor cells, taken 360 days after TCRalphabeta/CD19-depleted stem cell transplant.

CDR3 in DNA: TGTGCCAGCAGCTTGGGGGTGGACAGAACCTACGAGCAGTACTTC. This encodes CASSLGVDRTYEQYF. This sequence joins TRBV5-6 and TRBJ2-7, with TRBD1 as a possible D gene (6 bases). Between the trimmed V and J ends, which lost 0 bases and 2 bases, there was a span of 12 bases. CDR3 length: 15 amino acids. Germline CDR1 and CDR2: SGHDT and YYEEEE.